This T cell receptor beta chain was sequenced for a study of T cell changes during pregnancy in multiple sclerosis. Using immunoSEQ multiplex PCR, the repertoire was profiled, and TCRdb retains in-frame clones only, with some absent. The sample contains roughly 34,000 clones, approximately 90% of which appear only once. The germline V gene has CDR1 SGHVS and CDR2 FNYEAQ. The V end lost 0 bases, the J end lost 6 bases, and 13 bases lay between the germline ends. The CDR3 sequence is 15 residues long. This clonotype was sampled from a female donor with multiple sclerosis, enrolled in a pregnancy study. This specimen was CD8+ T cells from peripheral blood mononuclear cells, taken in the third trimester of pregnancy. The J gene is TRBJ2-3, the V gene TRBV7-6; the D gene is possibly TRBD2 (5 bases). CDR3 region: CASSLADSSLDTQYF. DNA for the CDR3: TGTGCCAGCAGCTTAGCGGACTCTAGTTTGGATACGCAGTATTTT. The full variable domain, completed using reference TRBV7-6 and TRBJ2-3, is GAGVSQSPRYKVTKRGQDVALRCDPISGHVSLYWYRQALGQGPEFLTYFNYEAQQDKSGLPNDRFSAERPEGSISTLTIQRTEQRDSAMYRCASSLADSSLDTQYFGPGTRLTVL.